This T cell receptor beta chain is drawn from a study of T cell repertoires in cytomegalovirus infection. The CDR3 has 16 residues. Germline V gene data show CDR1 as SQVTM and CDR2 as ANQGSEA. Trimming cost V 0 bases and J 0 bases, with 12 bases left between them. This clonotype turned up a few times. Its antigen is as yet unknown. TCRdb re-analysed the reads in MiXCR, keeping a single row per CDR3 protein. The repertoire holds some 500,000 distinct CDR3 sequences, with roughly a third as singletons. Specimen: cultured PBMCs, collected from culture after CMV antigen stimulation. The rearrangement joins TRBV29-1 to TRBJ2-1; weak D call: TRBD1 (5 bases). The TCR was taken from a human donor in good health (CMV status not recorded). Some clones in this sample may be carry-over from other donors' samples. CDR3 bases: TGCAGCGTTGAAGAAGGACATAGGAGCTCCTACAATGAGCAGTTCTTC. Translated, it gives CSVEEGHRSSYNEQFF.